These 10 T cell receptor beta chains came from one sample sequenced in a study of neurological immune-mediated disorders. TCRdb called the 5' RACE reads again in MiXCR, with one record for every CDR3 protein. The sample yields more than 100,000 distinct CDR3 sequences, more than 10% seen once. The sample's time point: longitudinal time-point 3. The sample comprised PBMCs. Receptor source: a female donor with HTLV-1-associated myelopathy (HAM/TSP).

This clonotype was seen ten or more times. V is TRBV5-1 and J is TRBJ2-1, with D uncertain. This CDR3 has 13 amino acids. In germline, CDR1 is SGHRS, CDR2 YFSETQ. The V gene lost 5 bases and the J gene lost 5 bases, with 11 bases spanning the gap. CDR3 DNA: TGCGCCAGCAGACCGCTAGGCAACAATGAGCAGTTCTTC. Translated, it gives CASRPLGNNEQFF.

With regard to this clonotype: This may come from a read error, since a much larger clone is one base off. V gene TRBV7-2 combines with J gene TRBJ1-6, with 9 bases aligning to TRBD1. Germline CDR1 and CDR2: SGHTA and FQGNSA. The CDR3 has 15 amino acids. The CDR3 region has the DNA TGTGTCAGCAGCTTCCGGGGACAGGGAAATTCACCCCTCCACTTT. It translates to CVSSFRGQGNSPLHF.

This clonotype was recorded at least ten times. This chain connects TRBV9 to TRBJ2-3; 8 nucleotides agree with TRBD2. V gave up 0 bases and J gave up 5 bases; unmatched junction bases: 11. The germline gives CDR1 SGDLS, CDR2 YYNGEE. This CDR3 comprises 17 residues. The CDR3 protein is CASSVAGGGLGEDTQYF. The CDR3 DNA reads as TGTGCCAGCAGCGTAGCTGGCGGGGGGCTTGGTGAAGATACGCAGTATTTT.

This clonotype was found many times. Here the CDR3 reads CSARVAGPDTQYF. CDR3 sequence (DNA): TGCAGTGCTAGAGTGGCAGGGCCAGATACGCAGTATTTT. This chain links TRBV20-1 with TRBJ2-3; a possible D gene is TRBD1 (5 bases). CDR1 and CDR2 from the germline V gene are DFQATT and SNEGSKA (reference sequence). The CDR3 runs to 13 residues. The germline V and J ends were trimmed by 1 base and 4 bases, with 9 bases remaining between them.

The rearrangement uses TRBV2 and TRBJ2-7; a weak D match, TRBD2 (5 bases). CDR1 and CDR2 (germline): SNHLY, FYNNEI. V was trimmed by 6 bases and J by 7 bases, leaving 13 bases between them. The CDR3 loop spans 12 amino acids. DNA of the CDR3: TGTGCCAGCAGCTGGACGAGGGCTGAGCAGTACTTC. Protein sequence: CASSWTRAEQYF.

This clonotype was picked up many times. The chain recombines TRBV5-1 with TRBJ1-6, with D unresolved. The germline V gene has CDR1 SGHRS and CDR2 YFSETQ. V lost 4 bases, J lost 6 bases, and 20 bases lay in between. The CDR3 is made up of 17 amino acids. The CDR3 DNA reads TGCGCCAGCAGCCTGTCGGGATTAGGGTGGAGTAATTCACCCCTCCACTTT. It specifies CASSLSGLGWSNSPLHF.

This clonotype appeared many times. This chain links TRBV9 with TRBJ2-3; D gene unclear. Trimming stripped 3 bases from V and 7 bases from J, with 18 bases between. CDR1 SGDLS and CDR2 YYNGEE come from the germline V gene. This CDR3 spans 15 amino acids. CDR3 DNA sequence: TGTGCCAGCAGCGGCAACCCCACGGCGGCCAATACGCAGTATTTT. Residues: CASSGNPTAANTQYF.

This clonotype has ten or more counts. This chain connects TRBV20-1 to TRBJ1-2, with D perhaps matching TRBD1 (5 bases). V was pared by 1 base and J by 2 bases, with 11 bases between. This CDR3 contains 14 residues. Germline V gene sequence: CDR1 DFQATT, CDR2 SNEGSKA (reference sequence). CDR3 DNA sequence: TGCAGTGCTAGAGTGCCAGGGCTAAACTATGGCTACACCTTC. Translation gives CSARVPGLNYGYTF.

This clonotype occurred many times. The chain carries TRBV3-1 and TRBJ2-1; 9 nucleotides match TRBD2. Germline V gene sequence: CDR1 LGHDT, CDR2 YNNKEL (reference sequence). This CDR3 spans 13 amino acids. V shed 1 base and J 15 bases; nucleotides not matched to a gene: 7. The CDR3 loop reads CASSQASGGFLFF. CDR3 nucleotides: TGTGCCAGCAGCCAAGCAAGCGGGGGGTTCCTGTTCTTC.

At least ten counts were recorded for this clonotype. This sequence joins TRBV4-1 and TRBJ2-5, with D perhaps matching TRBD1 or TRBD2 (6 bases each). This CDR3 has 16 amino acids. Germline CDR1 and CDR2: MGHRA and YSYEKL. V was trimmed by 4 bases and J by 5 bases, leaving 20 bases between them. The CDR3 protein is CASSPVSSGALETQYF. The CDR3 DNA follows: TGCGCCAGCAGCCCAGTCAGTTCGGGGGCCCTGGAGACCCAGTACTTC.